Presented here are 7 T cell receptor beta chains from one specimen sequenced in a study of T cell repertoires in cytomegalovirus infection. One entry per CDR3 protein, called by TCRdb with MiXCR from the reads. Of roughly 280,000 distinct CDR3 sequences listed, roughly 9% were seen once; the top ten hold roughly 16%. The specimen sequenced was PBMCs. These receptor sequences come from a human donor in good health (CMV status not recorded). Some clones in this sample may be carry-over from other donors' samples.

This clonotype was seen repeatedly, ten times or more. This rearrangement joins TRBV10-3 to TRBJ2-1, with a tentative D call TRBD1 (6 bases). Germline CDR1 reads ENHRY; CDR2 reads SYGVKD. The V end lost 5 bases, the J end lost 0 bases, and 11 bases lay between the germline ends. The length of the CDR3 is 15 residues. CDR3 loop: CAISLTGSSYNEQFF. CDR3 nucleotides: TGTGCCATCAGTCTAACAGGGAGCTCCTACAATGAGCAGTTCTTC.

This clonotype was counted ten times or more. The chain employs TRBV29-1 and TRBJ2-5; 10 bases fit TRBD2. V lost 8 bases to trimming and J lost 4 bases; unmatched junction nucleotides: 7. Germline lookup yields CDR1 SQVTM and CDR2 ANQGSEA. This CDR3 has 13 residues. The CDR3 DNA sequence: TGCAGCTTCTTCTTAGCGGGAGGAGAGACCCAGTACTTC. Translated: CSFFLAGGETQYF. Full variable domain (missing parts from reference TRBV29-1 and TRBJ2-5): SAVISQKPSRDICQRGTSLTIQCQVDSQVTMMFWYRQQPGQSLTLIATANQGSEATYESGFVIDKFPISRPNLTFSTLTVSNMSPEDSSIYLCSFFLAGGETQYFGPGTRLLVL.

The rearrangement joins TRBV18 to TRBJ1-1; D not resolved. V lost 3 bases to trimming and J lost 1 base, with 12 bases between them. The CDR3 sequence is 15 residues long. The germline V gene encodes CDR1 KGHSH and CDR2 LQKENI. CDR3 loop: CASSPAGQTNTEAFF. The CDR3 DNA follows: TGTGCCAGCTCACCGGCCGGGCAGACGAACACTGAAGCTTTCTTT.

This clonotype was observed many times. The chain carries TRBV7-2 and TRBJ1-1; D not certain. From germline, CDR1 is SGHTA and CDR2 FQGNSA. The ends were cut back, 1 base at V and 4 bases at J, with 7 bases in the middle. The CDR3 is 13 residues long. CDR3 coding DNA: TGTGCCAGCAGCTTAGGAGGAACCACTGAAGCTTTCTTT. This translates into CASSLGGTTEAFF. Based on the CDR3 plus reference TRBV7-2 and TRBJ1-1, the full variable domain is GAGVSQSPSNKVTEKGKDVELRCDPISGHTALYWYRQSLGQGLEFLIYFQGNSAPDKSGLPSDRFSAERTGGSVSTLTIQRTQQEDSAVYLCASSLGGTTEAFFGQGTRLTVV.

This clonotype has a count of ten or more. The chain employs TRBV5-1 and TRBJ1-3; 8 nucleotides align to TRBD1. The CDR3 contains 16 residues. Germline loops: CDR1 SGHRS, CDR2 YFSETQ. Trimming removed 2 bases from V and 2 bases from J; junction bases left unmatched: 6. The CDR3 here is CASSLPGQGAGNTIYF. For the CDR3, the DNA is TGCGCCAGCAGCTTACCTGGACAGGGCGCTGGAAACACCATATATTTT.

This clonotype was seen repeatedly, ten times or more. The chain links TRBV7-2 to TRBJ1-1; TRBD1 is a possible D gene (6 bases). Germline V gives CDR1 SGHTA, CDR2 FQGNSA. Trimming removed 5 bases from V and 4 bases from J, with 14 bases in between. This CDR3 contains 14 residues. In DNA form, the CDR3 reads TGTGCCAGCAGCCTTATAGGGGGGGGCACTGAAGCTTTCTTT. It is translated as CASSLIGGGTEAFF. Using reference TRBV7-2 and TRBJ1-1 for the parts outside the CDR3, the full variable domain is GAGVSQSPSNKVTEKGKDVELRCDPISGHTALYWYRQSLGQGLEFLIYFQGNSAPDKSGLPSDRFSAERTGGSVSTLTIQRTQQEDSAVYLCASSLIGGGTEAFFGQGTRLTVV.

This clonotype was seen at least ten times. This chain uses TRBV7-9 with TRBJ1-1; D uncertain. Germline CDR1 is SEHNR and CDR2 is FQNEAQ (reference sequence). The CDR3 extends over 9 amino acids. Trimming removed 9 bases from V and 11 bases from J, with 10 bases in between. CDR3 sequence reads: CARHLMAFF. The CDR3 nucleotides are TGTGCCAGACACCTGATGGCTTTCTTT.